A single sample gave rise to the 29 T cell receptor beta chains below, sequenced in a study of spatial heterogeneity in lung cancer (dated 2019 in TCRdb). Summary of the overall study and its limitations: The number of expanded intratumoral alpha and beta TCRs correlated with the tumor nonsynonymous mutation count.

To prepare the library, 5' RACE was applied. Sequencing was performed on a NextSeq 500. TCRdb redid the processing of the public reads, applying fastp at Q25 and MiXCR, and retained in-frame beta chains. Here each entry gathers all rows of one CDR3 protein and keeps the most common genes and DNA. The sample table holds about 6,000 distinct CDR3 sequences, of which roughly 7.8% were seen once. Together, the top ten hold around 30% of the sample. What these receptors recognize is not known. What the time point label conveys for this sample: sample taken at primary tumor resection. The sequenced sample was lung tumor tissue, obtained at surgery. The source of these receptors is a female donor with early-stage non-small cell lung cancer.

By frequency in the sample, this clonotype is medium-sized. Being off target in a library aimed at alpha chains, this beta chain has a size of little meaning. CDR3 loop: CASSPPDRGRTEAFF. DNA of the CDR3: TGTGCCAGCAGTCCCCCGGACAGGGGGAGGACTGAAGCTTTCTTT. The rearrangement links TRBV28 to TRBJ1-1; 10 positions agree with TRBD1. Germline CDR1 and CDR2: MDHEN and SYDVKM. The CDR3 extends over 15 amino acids. Trimming removed 5 bases from V and 5 bases from J; junction bases left unmatched: 8.

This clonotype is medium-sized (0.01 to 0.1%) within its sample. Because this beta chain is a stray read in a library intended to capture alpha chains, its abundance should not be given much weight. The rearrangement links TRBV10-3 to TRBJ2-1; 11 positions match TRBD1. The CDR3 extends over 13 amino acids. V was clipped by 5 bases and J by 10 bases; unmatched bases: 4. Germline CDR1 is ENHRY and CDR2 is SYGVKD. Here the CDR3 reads CAISPGQGDEQFF. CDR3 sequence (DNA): TGTGCCATCAGTCCGGGACAGGGGGACGAGCAGTTCTTC.

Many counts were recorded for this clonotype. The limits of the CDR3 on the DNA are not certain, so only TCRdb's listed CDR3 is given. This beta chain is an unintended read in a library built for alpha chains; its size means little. The chain's CDR3 is CASSFGRGNVYF. V is TRBV12-3 or TRBV12-4 and J is TRBJ1-5. The CDR3 has 12 amino acids, counting both end residues.

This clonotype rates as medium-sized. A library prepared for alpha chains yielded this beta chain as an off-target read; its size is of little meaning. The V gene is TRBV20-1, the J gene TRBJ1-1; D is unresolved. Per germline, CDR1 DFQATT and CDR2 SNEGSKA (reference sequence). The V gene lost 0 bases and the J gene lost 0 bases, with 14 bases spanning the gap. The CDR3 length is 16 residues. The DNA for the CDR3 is TGCAGTGCTAGAGAAGCGAGCAGAGGTATGAACACTGAAGCTTTCTTT. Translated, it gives CSAREASRGMNTEAFF.

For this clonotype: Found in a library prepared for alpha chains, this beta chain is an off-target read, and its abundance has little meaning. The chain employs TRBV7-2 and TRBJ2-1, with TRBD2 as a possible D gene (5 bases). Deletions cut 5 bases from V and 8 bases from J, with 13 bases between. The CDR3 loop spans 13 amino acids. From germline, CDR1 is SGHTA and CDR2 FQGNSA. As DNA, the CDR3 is TGTGCCAGCAGCCACGCTAGCATTCATGAGCAGTTCTTC. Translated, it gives CASSHASIHEQFF.

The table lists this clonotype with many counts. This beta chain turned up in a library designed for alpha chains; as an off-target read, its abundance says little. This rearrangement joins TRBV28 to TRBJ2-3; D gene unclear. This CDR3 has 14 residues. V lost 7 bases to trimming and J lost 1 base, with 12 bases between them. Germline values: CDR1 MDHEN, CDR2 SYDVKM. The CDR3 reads CASTFVQGTDTQYF. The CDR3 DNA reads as TGTGCCAGCACCTTCGTCCAGGGCACAGATACGCAGTATTTT.

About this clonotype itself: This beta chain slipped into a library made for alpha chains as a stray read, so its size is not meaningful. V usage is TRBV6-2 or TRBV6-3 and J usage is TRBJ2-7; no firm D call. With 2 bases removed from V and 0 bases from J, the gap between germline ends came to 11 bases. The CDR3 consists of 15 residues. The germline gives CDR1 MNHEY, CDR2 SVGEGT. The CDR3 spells CASSYPLASSYEQYF. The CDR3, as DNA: TGTGCCAGCAGTTACCCCCTGGCAAGCTCCTACGAGCAGTACTTC.

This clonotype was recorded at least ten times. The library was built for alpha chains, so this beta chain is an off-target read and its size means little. The CDR3 DNA reads as TGTGCCAGCAGCTTAGGAGAGAACACAGATACGCAGTATTTT. Amino acids: CASSLGENTDTQYF. This chain joins TRBV7-2 and TRBJ2-3; no clear D. CDR1 is SGHTA and CDR2 is FQGNSA in the germline V gene. V shed 1 base and J shed 2 bases, with 7 bases lying between them. The CDR3 totals 14 residues.

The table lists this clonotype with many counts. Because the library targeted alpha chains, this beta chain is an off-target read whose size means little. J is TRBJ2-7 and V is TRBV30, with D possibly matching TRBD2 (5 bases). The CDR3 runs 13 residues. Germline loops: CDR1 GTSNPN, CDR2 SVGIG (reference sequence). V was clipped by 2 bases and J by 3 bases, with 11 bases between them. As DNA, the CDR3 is TGTGCCTGGAGTCTCAGCGGTAACTACGAGCAGTACTTC. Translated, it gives CAWSLSGNYEQYF.

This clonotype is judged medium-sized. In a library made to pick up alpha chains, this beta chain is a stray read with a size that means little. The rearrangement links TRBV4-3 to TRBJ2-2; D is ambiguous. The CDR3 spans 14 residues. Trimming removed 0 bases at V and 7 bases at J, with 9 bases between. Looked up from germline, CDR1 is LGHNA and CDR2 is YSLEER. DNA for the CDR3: TGCGCCAGCAGCCAAGAGGCCCGCAGCGGGGAGCTGTTTTTT. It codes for CASSQEARSGELFF.

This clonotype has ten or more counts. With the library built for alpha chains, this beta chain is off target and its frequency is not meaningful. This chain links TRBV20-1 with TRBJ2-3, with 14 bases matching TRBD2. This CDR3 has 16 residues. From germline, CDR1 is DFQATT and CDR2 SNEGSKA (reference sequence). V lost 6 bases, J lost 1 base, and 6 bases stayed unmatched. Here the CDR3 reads CSARTSGGRGTDTQYF. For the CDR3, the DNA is TGCAGTGCAAGGACTAGCGGGGGGCGAGGCACAGATACGCAGTATTTT.

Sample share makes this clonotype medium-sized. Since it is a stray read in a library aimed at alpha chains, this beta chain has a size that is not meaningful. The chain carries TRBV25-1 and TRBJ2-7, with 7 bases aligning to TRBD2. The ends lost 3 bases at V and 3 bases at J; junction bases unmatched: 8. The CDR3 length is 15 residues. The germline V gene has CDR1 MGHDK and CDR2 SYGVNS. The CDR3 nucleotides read TGTGCCAGCAGTGAGCTAGGCGGGGGACTCTACGAGCAGTACTTC. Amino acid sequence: CASSELGGGLYEQYF.

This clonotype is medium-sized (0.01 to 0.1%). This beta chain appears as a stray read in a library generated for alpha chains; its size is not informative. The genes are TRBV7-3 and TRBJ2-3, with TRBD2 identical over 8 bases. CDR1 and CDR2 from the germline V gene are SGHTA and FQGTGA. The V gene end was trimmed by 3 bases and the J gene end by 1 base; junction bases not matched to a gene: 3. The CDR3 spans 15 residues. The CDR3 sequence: CASSLGSGGTDTQYF. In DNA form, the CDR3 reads TGTGCCAGCAGCTTGGGTAGCGGGGGCACAGATACGCAGTATTTT. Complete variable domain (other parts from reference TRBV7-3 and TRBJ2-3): GAGVSQTPSNKVTEKGKYVELRCDPISGHTALYWYRQSLGQGPEFLIYFQGTGAADDSGLPNDRFFAVRPEGSVSTLKIQRTERGDSAVYLCASSLGSGGTDTQYFGPGTRLTVL.

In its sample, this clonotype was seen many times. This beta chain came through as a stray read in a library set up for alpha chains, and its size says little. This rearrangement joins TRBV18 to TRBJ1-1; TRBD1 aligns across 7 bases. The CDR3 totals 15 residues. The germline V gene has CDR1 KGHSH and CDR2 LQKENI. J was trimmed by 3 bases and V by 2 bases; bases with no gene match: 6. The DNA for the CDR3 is TGTGCCAGCTCACCATATCAGGGGGAATACACTGAAGCTTTCTTT. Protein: CASSPYQGEYTEAFF.

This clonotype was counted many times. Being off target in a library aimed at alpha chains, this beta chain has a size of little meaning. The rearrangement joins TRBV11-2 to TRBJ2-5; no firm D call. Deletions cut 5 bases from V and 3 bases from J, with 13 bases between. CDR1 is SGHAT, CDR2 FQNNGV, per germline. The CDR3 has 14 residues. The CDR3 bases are TGTGCCAGCAGCCTGAGACGGACCGAAGAGACCCAGTACTTC. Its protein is CASSLRRTEETQYF.

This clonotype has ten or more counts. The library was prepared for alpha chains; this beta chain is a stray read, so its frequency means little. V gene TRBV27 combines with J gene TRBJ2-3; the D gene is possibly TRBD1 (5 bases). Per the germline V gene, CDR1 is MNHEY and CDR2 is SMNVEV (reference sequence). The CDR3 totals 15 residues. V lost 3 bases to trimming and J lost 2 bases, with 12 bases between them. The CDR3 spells CASSFEVGATDTQYF. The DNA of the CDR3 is TGTGCCAGCAGTTTTGAGGTTGGGGCCACAGATACGCAGTATTTT.

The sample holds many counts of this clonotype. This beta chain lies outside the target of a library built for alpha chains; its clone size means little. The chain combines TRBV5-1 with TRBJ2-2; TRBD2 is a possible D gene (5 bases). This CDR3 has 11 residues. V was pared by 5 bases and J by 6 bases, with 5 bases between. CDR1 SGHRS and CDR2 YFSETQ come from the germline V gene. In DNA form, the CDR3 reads TGCGCCAGCAGGGGAGCCGGGGAGCTGTTTTTT. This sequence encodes CASRGAGELFF.

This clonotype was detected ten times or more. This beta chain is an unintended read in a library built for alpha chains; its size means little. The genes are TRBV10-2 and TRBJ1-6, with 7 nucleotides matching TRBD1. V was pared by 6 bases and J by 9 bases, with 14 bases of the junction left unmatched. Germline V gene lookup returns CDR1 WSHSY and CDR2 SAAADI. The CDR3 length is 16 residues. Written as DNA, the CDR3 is TGCGCCAGCAGGAATTCTCGACAGGGCTGGGTTTCACCCCTCCACTTT. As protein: CASRNSRQGWVSPLHF.

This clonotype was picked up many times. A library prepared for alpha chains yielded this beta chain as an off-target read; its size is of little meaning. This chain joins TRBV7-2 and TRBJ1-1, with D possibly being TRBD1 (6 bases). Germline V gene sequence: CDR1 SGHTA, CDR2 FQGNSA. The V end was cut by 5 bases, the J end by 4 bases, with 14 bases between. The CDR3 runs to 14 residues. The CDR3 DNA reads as TGTGCCAGCAGCGTTTACAGGGCGGGCACTGAAGCTTTCTTT. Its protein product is CASSVYRAGTEAFF.

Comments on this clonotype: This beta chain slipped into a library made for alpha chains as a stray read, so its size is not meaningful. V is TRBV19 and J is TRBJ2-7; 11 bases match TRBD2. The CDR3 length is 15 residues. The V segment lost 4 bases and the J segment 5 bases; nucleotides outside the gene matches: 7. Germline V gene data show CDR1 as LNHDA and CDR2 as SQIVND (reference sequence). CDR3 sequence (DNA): TGTGCCAGTAGTACGACTAGCGGGAAGCGAAACGAGCAGTACTTC. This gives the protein CASSTTSGKRNEQYF.

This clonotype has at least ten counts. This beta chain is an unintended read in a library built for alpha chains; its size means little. Written as DNA, the CDR3 is TGTGCCAGCAGCTTAGCGCTAACTAGCAATGAGCAGTTCTTC. It is translated as CASSLALTSNEQFF. The chain uses TRBV7-2 and TRBJ2-1; TRBD2 might be the D (5 bases). The CDR3 has 14 residues. CDR1 SGHTA and CDR2 FQGNSA come from the germline V gene. V lost 0 bases, J lost 6 bases, and 9 bases lay in between.

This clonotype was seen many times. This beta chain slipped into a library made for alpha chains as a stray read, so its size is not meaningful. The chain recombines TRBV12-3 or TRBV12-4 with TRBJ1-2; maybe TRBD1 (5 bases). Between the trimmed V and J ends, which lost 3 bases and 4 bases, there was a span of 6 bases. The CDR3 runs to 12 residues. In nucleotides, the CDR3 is TGTGCCAGCAGTTTTGGGACCTATGGCTACACCTTC. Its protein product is CASSFGTYGYTF.

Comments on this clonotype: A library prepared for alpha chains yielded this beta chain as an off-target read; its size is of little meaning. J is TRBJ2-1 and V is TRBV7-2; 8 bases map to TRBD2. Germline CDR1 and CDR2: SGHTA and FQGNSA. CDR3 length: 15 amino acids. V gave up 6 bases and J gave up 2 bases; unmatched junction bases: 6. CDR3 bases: TGTGCCAGCAGGTTTCCGGGGGGGACCTACAATGAGCAGTTCTTC. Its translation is CASRFPGGTYNEQFF. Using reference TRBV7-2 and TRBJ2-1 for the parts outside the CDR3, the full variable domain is GAGVSQSPSNKVTEKGKDVELRCDPISGHTALYWYRQSLGQGLEFLIYFQGNSAPDKSGLPSDRFSAERTGGSVSTLTIQRTQQEDSAVYLCASRFPGGTYNEQFFGPGTRLTVL.

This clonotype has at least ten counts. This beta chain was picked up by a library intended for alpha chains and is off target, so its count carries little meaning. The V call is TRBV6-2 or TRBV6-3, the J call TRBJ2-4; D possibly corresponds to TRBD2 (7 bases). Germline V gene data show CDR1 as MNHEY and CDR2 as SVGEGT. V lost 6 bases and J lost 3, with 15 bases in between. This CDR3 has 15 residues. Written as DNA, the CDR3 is TGTGCCAGCAGGGGACCGGGGGGCGACAAAAACATTCAGTACTTC. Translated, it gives CASRGPGGDKNIQYF.

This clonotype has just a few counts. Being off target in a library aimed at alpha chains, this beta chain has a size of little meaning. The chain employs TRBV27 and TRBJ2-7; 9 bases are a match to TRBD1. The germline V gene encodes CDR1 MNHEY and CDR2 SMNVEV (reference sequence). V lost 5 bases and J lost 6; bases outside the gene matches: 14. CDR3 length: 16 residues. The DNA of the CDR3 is TGTGCCAGCAGTCCCGAGTCGGGACAGGGAACTCTCGAGCAGTACTTC. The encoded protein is CASSPESGQGTLEQYF.

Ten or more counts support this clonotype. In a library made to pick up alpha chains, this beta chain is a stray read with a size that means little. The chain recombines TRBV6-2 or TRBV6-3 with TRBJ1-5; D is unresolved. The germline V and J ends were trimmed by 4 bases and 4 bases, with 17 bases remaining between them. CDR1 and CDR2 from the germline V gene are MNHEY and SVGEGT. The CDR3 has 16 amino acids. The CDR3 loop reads CASSSHLRIGNQPQHF. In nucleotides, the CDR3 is TGTGCCAGCAGTTCTCACCTACGTATTGGTAATCAGCCCCAGCATTTT.

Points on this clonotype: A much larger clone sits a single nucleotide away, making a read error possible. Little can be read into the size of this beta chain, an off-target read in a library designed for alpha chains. In DNA form, the CDR3 reads TGCAGTGCTGCCCAGGGCCGGAATCGGCCCCAGCATTTT. It codes for CSAAQGRNRPQHF. This chain connects TRBV20-1 to TRBJ1-5, with a weak D call TRBD1 (5 bases). CDR1 DFQATT and CDR2 SNEGSKA come from the germline V gene (reference sequence). The CDR3 sequence is 13 residues long.

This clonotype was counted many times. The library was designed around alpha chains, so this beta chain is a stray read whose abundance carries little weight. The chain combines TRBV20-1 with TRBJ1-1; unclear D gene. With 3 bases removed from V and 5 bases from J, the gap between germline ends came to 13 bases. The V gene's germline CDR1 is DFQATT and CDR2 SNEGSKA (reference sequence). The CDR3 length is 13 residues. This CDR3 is CSASGGSETEAFF. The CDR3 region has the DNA TGCAGTGCTAGCGGAGGGAGTGAAACTGAAGCTTTCTTT.

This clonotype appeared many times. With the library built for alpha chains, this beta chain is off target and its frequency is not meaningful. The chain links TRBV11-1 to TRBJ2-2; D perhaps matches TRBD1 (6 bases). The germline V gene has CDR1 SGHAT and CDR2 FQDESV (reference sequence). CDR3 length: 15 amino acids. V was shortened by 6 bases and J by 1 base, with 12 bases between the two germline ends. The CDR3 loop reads CASRKDRRNTGELFF. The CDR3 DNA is TGTGCCAGCAGAAAGGACAGAAGGAACACCGGGGAGCTGTTTTTT.